Listed below are T cell receptor beta chains from one sample, sequenced in a study of CD8 T cells in ankylosing spondylitis. TCRdb independently ran MiXCR on the 5' RACE reads; one entry per CDR3 protein. The sample yields around 130,000 distinct CDR3 sequences, approximately 9.7% seen once. The sequencing sample was made of blood, either unsorted or a sorted T cell fraction (not recorded which). These receptors came from a male donor with ankylosing spondylitis or in good health (not recorded which). CDR3s include the opening cysteine and the closing phenylalanine or tryptophan. D genes are given only for firm matches. A clone size is listed for some rows: how often the clone was seen (once, few, many), or a class if it is expanded.

NA TRBJ2-5 TRBV7-6 TRBD2 TGTGCCAGCAGCTCCAGATTCGCGCGGGAGCGTTTAGAGACCCAGTACTTC CASSSRFARERLETQYF
many TRBJ2-5 TRBV7-2 TRBD1 TGTGCCAGCAGGCGGACAGGGGGACTACAAGAGACCCAGTACTTC CASRRTGGLQETQYF
many TRBJ2-2 TRBV20-1 TRBD1 TGCAGTGCTCCGGGACAGACGAACACCGGGGAGCTGTTTTTT CSAPGQTNTGELFF
NA TRBJ2-5 TRBV5-1 NA TGCGCCAGCAGCCACCAGGGACATCAAGAGACCCAGTACTTC CASSHQGHQETQYF
many TRBJ2-3 TRBV20-1 NA TGCCGAGCAGGGACGACAGATACGCAGTATTTT CRAGTTDTQYF
NA TRBJ2-7 TRBV5-6 NA TGTGCCAGCAGCTTGGTTACCGGCCCGGACGAGCAGTACTTC CASSLVTGPDEQYF
many TRBJ2-3 TRBV5-1 TRBD1 TGCGCCAGCAGCTTACAGCAGGGGGCAAGCACAGATACGCAGTATTTT CASSLQQGASTDTQYF
few TRBJ2-1 TRBV18 NA TGTGCCAGCTCACCTGCAGACTGGTACTACAATGAGCAGTTCTTC CASSPADWYYNEQFF
few TRBJ2-7 TRBV20-1 NA TGCTGTGCTAGAGGGTCCTTCGGGGGTGAAATCTACGAGCAGTACTTC CCARGSFGGEIYEQYF
few TRBJ2-1 TRBV2 NA TGTGCCAGCAGACTACGGCGCGCGAATGATGAGCAGTTCTTC CASRLRRANDEQFF
many TRBJ2-1 TRBV29-1 NA TGCAGCGTTGAATCATCTGGGATCCGCAATGAGCAGTTCTTC CSVESSGIRNEQFF
few TRBJ2-5 TRBV7-9 NA TGTGCCAGCAGCTCCAGCGAACGGGAGACCCAGTACTTC CASSSSERETQYF
many TRBJ2-5 TRBV7-9 TRBD2 TGTGCCAGCAGTTCCTGGGAGGGCGGTCAAGAGACCCAGTACTTC CASSSWEGGQETQYF
many TRBJ2-1 TRBV15 NA TGTGCCACCAGCGGGCTCGGGGGCTACGTCGATGAGCAGTTCTTC CATSGLGGYVDEQFF
many TRBJ2-5 TRBV12-3/TRBV12-4 NA TGTGCCAGCAGTTTTGGGTTAAGGCACCAAGAGACCCAGTACTTC CASSFGLRHQETQYF
many TRBJ2-1 TRBV20-1 TRBD2 TGCAGTGCTAGAGACCGTAGAATAGCGGGAGTTGAGCAGTTCTTC CSARDRRIAGVEQFF
many TRBJ2-6 TRBV29-1 NA TGCAGCGTTGGACCCTCTGGGGCCAACGTCCTGACTTTC CSVGPSGANVLTF
many TRBJ2-1 TRBV5-1 NA TGCGCCAGCAGCTTGGCCAATGGGGGGTCGTCTAATGAGCAGTTCTTC CASSLANGGSSNEQFF
NA TRBJ2-7 TRBV4-2 TRBD2 TGTGCCAGCAGCCATGTGACTAGCGGGAATGGTGCGGTCTACGAGCAGTACTTC CASSHVTSGNGAVYEQYF
many TRBJ2-7 TRBV20-1 TRBD2 TGCAGTGCCCCATTAACGGGAGGTTATGAGCAGTACTTC CSAPLTGGYEQYF
NA TRBJ2-1 TRBV7-3 NA TGTGCCAGCAGCCCCGAAGGACTGGTCTCCTACAATGAGCAGTTCTTC CASSPEGLVSYNEQFF
few TRBJ1-5 TRBV20-1 NA TGCAGTGCTAGAGAGGGCCTTAGCAATCAGCCCCAGCATTTT CSAREGLSNQPQHF
NA TRBJ2-1 TRBV12-3/TRBV12-4 TRBD2 TGTGCCAGCAGTAGACTAGCGGGAGGAGAAAATGAGCAGTTCTTC CASSRLAGGENEQFF
NA TRBJ2-4 TRBV6-5 TRBD2 TGTGCCAGCAGTTACGACGTGCGCACTAGCGGGAGACTAGGAGCCAAAAACATTCAGTACTTC CASSYDVRTSGRLGAKNIQYF
many TRBJ2-6 TRBV5-5 NA TGTGCCAGCAGCTTTCGAGGTGGGGCCAACGTCCTGACTTTC CASSFRGGANVLTF
NA TRBJ2-2 TRBV6-1 TRBD2 TGTGCCAGCAGTAAACTAGCGGGAGCCCCCGGCGGGGAGCTGTTTTTT CASSKLAGAPGGELFF
few TRBJ2-3 TRBV20-1 TRBD2 TGCAGTGCTAGAGATTCAGCGGGAGTTTTGGATACGCAGTATTTT CSARDSAGVLDTQYF
many TRBJ2-3 TRBV29-1 NA TGCAGCGTTTTAAGTGGGAGTCAAGCAGATACGCAGTATTTT CSVLSGSQADTQYF
NA TRBJ2-6 TRBV4-2 TRBD2 TGTGCCAGCAGCCAATCTAGCGGGGTTTACTCTGGGGCCAACGTCCTGACTTTC CASSQSSGVYSGANVLTF
many TRBJ2-4 TRBV20-1 NA TGCAGTGCTAGTATCCTTTTGCTAGCCAAAAACATTCAGTACTTC CSASILLLAKNIQYF
many TRBJ2-3 TRBV5-1 NA TGCGCCAGCAGCTTGGGAGTTCCTGGGGATACGCAGTATTTT CASSLGVPGDTQYF
few TRBJ1-1 TRBV7-2 TRBD1 TGTGCCAGCAGCCGGGACAGGGGAGAAGCTTTCTTT CASSRDRGEAFF
few TRBJ2-7 TRBV19 NA TGTGCCAGTAGTATTGCACCTGGAGGGCCCTACGAGCAGTACTTC CASSIAPGGPYEQYF
NA TRBJ2-2 TRBV14 NA TGTGCCAGCAGCCGAGCCGGGATGAACACCGGGGAGCTGTTTTTT CASSRAGMNTGELFF
many TRBJ1-5 TRBV7-2 NA TGTGCCAGCAGCTTAGTGATGGGGGAAATAGGCAATCAGCCCCAGCATTTT CASSLVMGEIGNQPQHF
NA TRBJ2-7 TRBV12-3/TRBV12-4 TRBD2 TGTGCCAGCAGTTTTGATGGCGGGAGTCCCTACGAGCAGTACTTC CASSFDGGSPYEQYF
NA TRBJ2-1 TRBV5-1 TRBD2 TGCGCCAGCAGCCCCGGTGGGCGGGAGGGATTTGAGCAGTTCTTC CASSPGGREGFEQFF
NA TRBJ2-3 TRBV7-2 NA TGTGCCAGCAGCTTAGGGGTTAGCGGACGCACAGATACGCAGTATTTT CASSLGVSGRTDTQYF
many TRBJ2-7 TRBV12-3/TRBV12-4 NA TGTGCCAGCAGCCCTTCCTACGAGCAGTACTTC CASSPSYEQYF
NA TRBJ2-3 TRBV15 NA TGTGCCACCAGCAGAGAGATTACCGCAGATACGCAGTATTTT CATSREITADTQYF
many TRBJ2-1 TRBV20-1 TRBD2 TGCAGTGCCTACGGGAGGAATGAGCAGTTCTTC CSAYGRNEQFF
many TRBJ2-1 TRBV5-1 TRBD1 TGCGCCAGCAGCTCGCTGGGGACAGTCGAGACCGATGAGCAGTTCTTC CASSSLGTVETDEQFF
NA TRBJ2-1 TRBV12-3/TRBV12-4 NA TGTGCCAGCAAAACGGACGCAGTTTACAATGAGCAGTTCTTC CASKTDAVYNEQFF
many TRBJ1-4 TRBV20-1 NA TGCAGTGCTCACTACTCGGAGGCCTCTGAAAAACTGTTTTTT CSAHYSEASEKLFF
NA TRBJ2-5 TRBV2 NA TGTGCCAGCACGAAGATTCGGGAGACCCAGTACTTC CASTKIRETQYF
many TRBJ2-3 TRBV20-1 NA TGCAGTGCCCCAAAGGTATATGGGACAGATACGCAGTATTTT CSAPKVYGTDTQYF
NA TRBJ1-1 TRBV4-3 NA TGCGCCAGCAGCCAAGATAGAAGGACCACTGAAGCTTTCTTT CASSQDRRTTEAFF
many TRBJ2-3 TRBV6-5 NA TGTGCCAGCAGTTACAGGCGCGACACAGATACGCAGTATTTT CASSYRRDTDTQYF
many TRBJ2-7 TRBV5-1 NA TGCGCCAGCAGCTGGGAGGGGGTTCGCTACGAGCAGTACTTC CASSWEGVRYEQYF
many TRBJ2-7 TRBV6-6 TRBD2 TGTGCCAGCAGTAGCATTAGCGGGATCGAGCAGTACTTC CASSSISGIEQYF
many TRBJ1-1 TRBV13 NA TGTGCCAGCAGACTCAGGGAGCGGCCTGAAGCTTTCTTT CASRLRERPEAFF
few TRBJ2-5 TRBV29-1 NA TGCAGCGTCCAGGTAGGAGGACACCAAGAGACCCAGTACTTC CSVQVGGHQETQYF
many TRBJ1-5 TRBV20-1 NA TGCAGTGCTGAAGACAGCCCGGATCAGCCCCAGCATTTT CSAEDSPDQPQHF
many TRBJ1-6 TRBV5-6 TRBD1 TGTGCCAGCAGCTTGGATCCAGGGGGAAATTCACCCCTCCACTTT CASSLDPGGNSPLHF